The 6 T cell receptor beta chains listed next were all sequenced from one sample in a study of OX40 agonist ivuxolimab in advanced cancers. Assay used: immunoSEQ multiplex PCR; TCRdb lists only in-frame clones, some missing. The sample lists approximately 110,000 clones, under 95% occurring once. The specimen comprised CD4+ or CD8+ T cells sorted from blood, sampled in a trial of the OX40 agonist ivuxolimab. Source of these receptors: an adult with an advanced solid tumor such as melanoma, head and neck, liver or kidney cancer.

This clone was recorded a few times. This chain links TRBV11-2 with TRBJ2-3; no reliable D call. The CDR3 consists of 13 residues. Germline CDR1 and CDR2: SGHAT and FQNNGV. V lost 0 bases to trimming and J lost 7 bases, with 8 bases between them. Here the CDR3 reads CASSLEAANTQYF. The CDR3 DNA reads TGTGCCAGCAGCTTAGAGGCAGCAAATACGCAGTATTTT.

This chain uses TRBV7-2 with TRBJ2-1; D possibly corresponds to TRBD2 (6 bases). V lost 2 bases, J lost 6 bases, and 8 bases lay in between. The CDR3 has 13 amino acids. Germline V gene data show CDR1 as SGHTA and CDR2 as FQGNSA. CDR3 in DNA: TGTGCCAGCAGCTTACGACTAGTCAATGAGCAGTTCTTC. Amino acid sequence: CASSLRLVNEQFF.

The V call is TRBV9, the J call TRBJ2-5; 9 bases are a match to TRBD2. This CDR3 is 14 amino acids long. Germline CDR1 is SGDLS and CDR2 is YYNGEE. With V trimmed by 2 bases and J by 4 bases, 3 bases remained unmatched. The CDR3 loop reads CASSVSGSIETQYF. CDR3 nucleotides: TGTGCCAGCAGCGTTAGCGGGAGCATAGAGACCCAGTACTTC.

The rearrangement uses TRBV19 and TRBJ2-3; D remains ambiguous. CDR3 size: 10 residues. The germline V gene has CDR1 LNHDA and CDR2 SQIVND (reference sequence). V lost 6 bases to trimming and J lost 3 bases, with 1 base between them. CDR3 sequence reads: CASRTDTQYF. The CDR3 coding sequence is TGTGCCAGTAGAACAGATACGCAGTATTTT.

V gene TRBV19 combines with J gene TRBJ1-2; 7 nucleotides agree with TRBD1. CDR1 LNHDA and CDR2 SQIVND come from the germline V gene (reference sequence). The CDR3 loop spans 18 amino acids. V shed 5 bases, J shed 4 bases, and the junction held 19 bases outside the gene matches. This CDR3 is CASSRFTGAAPTSYGYTF. As DNA, the CDR3 is TGTGCCAGTAGTCGGTTCACAGGGGCCGCACCTACCTCCTATGGCTACACCTTC.

This rearrangement joins TRBV19 to TRBJ1-2; 8 bases are shared with TRBD1. The CDR3 spans 16 residues. J gave up 2 bases and V 5 bases, and 10 bases lay outside the gene matches. Germline values: CDR1 LNHDA, CDR2 SQIVND (reference sequence). The CDR3 region has the DNA TGTGCCAGTAGTCCCCCCCAGGGGGCCGGCAACTATGGCTACACCTTC. This gives the protein CASSPPQGAGNYGYTF.